The T cell receptor (beta chain) described here comes from a study of OX40 agonist ivuxolimab in advanced cancers. Study results and caveats: Certain nonresponders likewise exhibited a low normalized T-cell clonal expansion.

The protocol was immunoSEQ multiplex PCR, while the TCRdb copy is restricted to in-frame clones and leaves out a portion. Altogether 60,000 to 80,000 clones are present, about 81% being singletons, with the ten largest covering 5%. Points on this clone: Its antigen remains unknown.

This CDR3 has 15 amino acids. The V gene end was trimmed by 4 bases and the J gene end by 1 base; junction bases not matched to a gene: 4. The V gene's germline CDR1 is SGHVS and CDR2 FNYEAQ. The TCR was taken from an adult with an advanced solid tumor such as melanoma, head and neck, liver or kidney cancer. This chain connects TRBV7-6 to TRBJ2-3; TRBD1 matches at 8 bases. Specimen: CD4+ or CD8+ T cells sorted from blood, collected in a trial of the OX40 agonist ivuxolimab. The CDR3 DNA follows: TGTGCCAGCAGCTATGGGGGACAGGGCACAGATACGCAGTATTTT. It codes for CASSYGGQGTDTQYF.